The clone carrying this T cell receptor beta chain was found many times. The data are from a study of Graves' ophthalmopathy and Graves' hyperthyroidism. RNA transcripts provided the template for amplifying TCR beta CDR3 regions. The first-round RT-PCR employed HTBI primers together with the Qiagen OneStep RT-PCR kit. A multiplex PCR was then performed as the second round. One entry per CDR3 protein results from TCRdb running MiXCR on the multiplex PCR reads. Among about 210,000 distinct CDR3 sequences listed, around 28% were seen once. The CDR3 runs to 14 residues. The V gene's germline CDR1 is MNHEY and CDR2 SVGAGI. V was shortened by 4 bases and J by 12 bases, with 21 bases between the two germline ends.

The sample was peripheral blood. V is TRBV6-5 and J is TRBJ1-1; D perhaps matches TRBD1 (5 bases). The TCR comes from a man aged 50-60 years with Graves' ophthalmopathy. The CDR3 is CASSLARGTLAPFF. The CDR3 nucleotides read TGTGCCAGCAGTTTAGCCCGGGGGACTCTAGCGCCTTTCTTT.